Listed below are T cell receptor beta chains from one sample, sequenced in a study of human T cells and chemical hapten exposure. TCRdb passed the RACE reads through MiXCR, listing each CDR3 protein once. The table records about 99,000 distinct CDR3 sequences, approximately 13% of them present only once. The sequences come from whole blood, collected in connection with sensitization to the hapten diphenylcyclopropenone (DPC). These receptors originate from a woman aged 40 to 49 with alopecia areata. Some clones in this sample may be carry-over from other donors' samples. Each CDR3 is given without its conserved first and last residue.

CDR3aa: ASSYRQGKNIQY
len: 12
j_gene: TRBJ2-4
v_gene: TRBV12-3/TRBV12-4

CDR3aa: ASSLQGNTDMQY
len: 12
j_gene: TRBJ2-3
v_gene: TRBV7-2

CDR3aa: ASRQDLNQPQH
len: 11
j_gene: TRBJ1-5
v_gene: TRBV5-5

CDR3aa: ASGRAGDEQF
len: 10
j_gene: TRBJ2-1
v_gene: TRBV12-3/TRBV12-4

CDR3aa: SARRDRAAGQPQH
len: 13
j_gene: TRBJ1-5
v_gene: TRBV20-1

CDR3aa: ASSRRGTEAF
len: 10
j_gene: TRBJ1-1
v_gene: TRBV7-9

CDR3aa: ASSLFNEQF
len: 9
j_gene: TRBJ2-1
v_gene: TRBV7-2

CDR3aa: ASSLAAGGAGYTGELF
len: 16
j_gene: TRBJ2-2
v_gene: TRBV7-3

CDR3aa: ASSGTGTSEINEQF
len: 14
j_gene: TRBJ2-1
v_gene: TRBV6-4

CDR3aa: ASSPTGVQPQH
len: 11
j_gene: TRBJ1-5
v_gene: TRBV7-2

CDR3aa: ASSLQGASYEQY
len: 12
j_gene: TRBJ2-7
v_gene: TRBV7-2

CDR3aa: ASGTGSLNTEAF
len: 12
j_gene: TRBJ1-1
v_gene: TRBV5-1

CDR3aa: ASSLGTALRAF
len: 11
j_gene: TRBJ1-1
v_gene: TRBV12-3/TRBV12-4

CDR3aa: ASSVRAGLNTGELF
len: 14
j_gene: TRBJ2-2
v_gene: TRBV2

CDR3aa: ASSLESNTGELF
len: 12
j_gene: TRBJ2-2
v_gene: TRBV11-2

CDR3aa: ASSQEALAGGSHYNEQF
len: 17
j_gene: TRBJ2-1
v_gene: TRBV4-3

CDR3aa: ASSQAHRENQPQH
len: 13
j_gene: TRBJ1-5
v_gene: TRBV4-3

CDR3aa: ASSLSHTQY
len: 9
j_gene: TRBJ2-5
v_gene: TRBV3-1

CDR3aa: ASRMDINTEAF
len: 11
j_gene: TRBJ1-1
v_gene: TRBV2

CDR3aa: ASSWGQPDTQY
len: 11
j_gene: TRBJ2-3
v_gene: TRBV6-5

CDR3aa: ASSLLAGGMRTDTQY
len: 15
j_gene: TRBJ2-3
v_gene: TRBV5-1

CDR3aa: ASSGPGTASRTQY
len: 13
j_gene: TRBJ2-5
v_gene: TRBV27

CDR3aa: SAVRGYEQY
len: 9
j_gene: TRBJ2-7
v_gene: TRBV29-1

CDR3aa: ASSSPGGNQH
len: 10
j_gene: TRBJ1-5
v_gene: TRBV3-1